This TCR beta chain emerged from a study of T cell responses to AZD1222 COVID-19 vaccine. The CDR3 has 15 residues. Measured with immunoSEQ multiplex PCR; TCRdb has only the in-frame clones, and not every one. The repertoire includes roughly 100,000 clones, 90% of them detected once, and around 5.1% sits in the top ten. The TCR was taken from an adult in good health. The sample was peripheral blood, taken on day 0 of AZD1222 vaccination. V is TRBV21-1 and J is TRBJ1-2. TRBV21-1 is assigned pseudogene status. The DNA of the CDR3 is TGTGCCAGCAGCAAAGGCGCTCAGCTTTTGTATGGCTACACCTTC. This translates into CASSKGAQLLYGYTF.